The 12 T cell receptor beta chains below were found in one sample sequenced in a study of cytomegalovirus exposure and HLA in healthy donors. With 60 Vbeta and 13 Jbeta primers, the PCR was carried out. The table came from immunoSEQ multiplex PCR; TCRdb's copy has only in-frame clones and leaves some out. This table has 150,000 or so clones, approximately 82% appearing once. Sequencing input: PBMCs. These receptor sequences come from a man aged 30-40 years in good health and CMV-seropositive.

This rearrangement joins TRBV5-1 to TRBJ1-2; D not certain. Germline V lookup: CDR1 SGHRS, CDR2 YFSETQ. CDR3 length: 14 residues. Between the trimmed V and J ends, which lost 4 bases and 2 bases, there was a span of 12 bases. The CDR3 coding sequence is TGCGCCAGCAGCGAGCCCCTAAGCAACTATGGCTACACCTTC. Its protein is CASSEPLSNYGYTF.

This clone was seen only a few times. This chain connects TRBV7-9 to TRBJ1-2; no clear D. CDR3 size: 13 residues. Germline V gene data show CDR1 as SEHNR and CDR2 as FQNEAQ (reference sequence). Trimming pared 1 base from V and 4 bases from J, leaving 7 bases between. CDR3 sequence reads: CASSLDAGYGYTF. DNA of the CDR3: TGTGCCAGCAGCTTAGATGCAGGCTATGGCTACACCTTC.

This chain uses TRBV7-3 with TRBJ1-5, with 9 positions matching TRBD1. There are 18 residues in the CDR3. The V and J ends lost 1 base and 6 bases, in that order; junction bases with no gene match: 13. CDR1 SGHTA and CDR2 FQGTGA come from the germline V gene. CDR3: CASSLRTWRGQGLQPQHF. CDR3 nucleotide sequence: TGTGCCAGCAGCTTAAGGACATGGCGGGGACAGGGACTTCAGCCCCAGCATTTT.

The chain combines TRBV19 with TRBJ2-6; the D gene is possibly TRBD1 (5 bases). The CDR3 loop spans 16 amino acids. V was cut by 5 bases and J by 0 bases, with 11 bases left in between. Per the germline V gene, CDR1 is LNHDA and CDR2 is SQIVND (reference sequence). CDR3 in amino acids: CASSSSGYSGANVLTF. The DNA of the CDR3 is TGTGCCAGTAGTTCCTCAGGGTACTCTGGGGCCAACGTCCTGACTTTC. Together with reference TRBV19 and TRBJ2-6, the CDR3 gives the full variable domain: DGGITQSPKYLFRKEGQNVTLSCEQNLNHDAMYWYRQDPGQGLRLIYYSQIVNDFQKGDIAEGYSVSREKKESFPLTVTSAQKNPTAFYLCASSSSGYSGANVLTFGAGSRLTVL.

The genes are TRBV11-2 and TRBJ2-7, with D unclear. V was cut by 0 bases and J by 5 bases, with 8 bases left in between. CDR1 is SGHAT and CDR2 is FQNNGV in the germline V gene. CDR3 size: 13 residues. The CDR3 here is CASSLDAPDEQYF. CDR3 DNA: TGTGCCAGCAGCTTAGATGCCCCGGACGAGCAGTACTTC.

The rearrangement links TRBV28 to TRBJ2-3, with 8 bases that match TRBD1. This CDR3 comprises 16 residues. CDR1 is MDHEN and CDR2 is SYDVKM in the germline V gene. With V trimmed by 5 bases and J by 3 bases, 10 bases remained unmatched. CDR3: CASSLLSGGETDTQYF. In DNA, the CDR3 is TGTGCCAGCAGTCTCCTCTCAGGGGGCGAGACAGATACGCAGTATTTT. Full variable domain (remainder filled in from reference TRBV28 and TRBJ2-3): DVKVTQSSRYLVKRTGEKVFLECVQDMDHENMFWYRQDPGLGLRLIYFSYDVKMKEKGDIPEGYSVSREKKERFSLILESASTNQTSMYLCASSLLSGGETDTQYFGPGTRLTVL.

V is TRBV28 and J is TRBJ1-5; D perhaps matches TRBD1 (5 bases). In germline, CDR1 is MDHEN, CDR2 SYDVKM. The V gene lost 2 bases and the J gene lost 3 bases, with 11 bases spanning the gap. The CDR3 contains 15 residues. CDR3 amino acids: CASSLKAGINQPQHF. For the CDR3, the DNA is TGTGCCAGCAGTTTAAAGGCAGGGATCAATCAGCCCCAGCATTTT.

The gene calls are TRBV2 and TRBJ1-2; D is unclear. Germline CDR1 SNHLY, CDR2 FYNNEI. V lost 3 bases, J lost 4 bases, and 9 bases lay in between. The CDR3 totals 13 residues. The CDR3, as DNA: TGTGCCAGCAGTGATTCCAGTTCCTATGGCTACACCTTC. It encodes CASSDSSSYGYTF.

The CDR3 loop is CASRTGLSGANVLTF. Here the CDR3 DNA reads TGTGCCAGCAGGACAGGCCTCTCTGGGGCCAACGTCCTGACTTTC. The J gene is TRBJ2-6, the V gene TRBV2; a possible D gene is TRBD1 (6 bases). This CDR3 has 15 amino acids. V was pared by 6 bases and J by 0 bases, with 9 bases between. Germline-derived CDR1 and CDR2 are SNHLY and FYNNEI.

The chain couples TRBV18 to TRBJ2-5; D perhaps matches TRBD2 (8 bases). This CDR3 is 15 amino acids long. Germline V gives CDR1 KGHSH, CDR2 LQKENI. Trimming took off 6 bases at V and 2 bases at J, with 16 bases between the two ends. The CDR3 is CASSPGGGPQETQYF. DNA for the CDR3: TGTGCCAGCTCGCCGGGAGGGGGCCCACAAGAGACCCAGTACTTC.

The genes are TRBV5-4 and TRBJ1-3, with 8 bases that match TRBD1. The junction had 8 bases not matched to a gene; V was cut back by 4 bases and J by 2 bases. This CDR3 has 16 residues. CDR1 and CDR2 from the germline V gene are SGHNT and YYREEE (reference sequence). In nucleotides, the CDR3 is TGTGCCAGCAGCCTACGCGCGGACAGGGCTGGAAACACCATATATTTT. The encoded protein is CASSLRADRAGNTIYF.

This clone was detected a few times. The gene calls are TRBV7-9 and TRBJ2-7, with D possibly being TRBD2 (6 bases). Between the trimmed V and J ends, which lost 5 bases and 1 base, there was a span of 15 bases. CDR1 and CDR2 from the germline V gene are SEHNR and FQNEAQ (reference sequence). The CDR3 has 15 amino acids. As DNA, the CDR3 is TGTGCCAGCAGCAATGGGGACTTACTATCCTACGAGCAGTACTTC. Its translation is CASSNGDLLSYEQYF.